This T cell receptor (beta chain) originates from a study of blood T cell repertoires in COVID-19. Overall study context: The United States, Italy and Spain supplied acute and convalescent COVID-19 samples. PBMCs, B-cell-depleted T cells, or T cells provided the cDNA or gDNA that made up the material.

Authors' data handling: Reference gene primers were amplified, and this amplification served to estimate nucleated cell counts. Here immunoSEQ multiplex PCR was the method, and the copy in TCRdb shows in-frame clones only, minus some. The D gene and trimming were derived from the DNA, and the V and J assignments and clone size from that table. The sample contains about 130,000 clones, around 88% of which appear only once. Per the germline V gene, CDR1 is SGHTA and CDR2 is FQGTGA. V lost 4 bases to trimming and J lost 8 bases; unmatched junction nucleotides: 8. The length of the CDR3 is 15 residues. The sample consisted of peripheral blood. This sequence originates from a man aged 55 to 69 with active or convalescent COVID-19. The chain uses TRBV7-3 and TRBJ1-4; 9 nucleotides match TRBD1. CDR3 DNA sequence: TGTGCCAGCAGCTCAACAGGGGGCGCAGGGGAAAAACTGTTTTTT. Encoded protein: CASSSTGGAGEKLFF.